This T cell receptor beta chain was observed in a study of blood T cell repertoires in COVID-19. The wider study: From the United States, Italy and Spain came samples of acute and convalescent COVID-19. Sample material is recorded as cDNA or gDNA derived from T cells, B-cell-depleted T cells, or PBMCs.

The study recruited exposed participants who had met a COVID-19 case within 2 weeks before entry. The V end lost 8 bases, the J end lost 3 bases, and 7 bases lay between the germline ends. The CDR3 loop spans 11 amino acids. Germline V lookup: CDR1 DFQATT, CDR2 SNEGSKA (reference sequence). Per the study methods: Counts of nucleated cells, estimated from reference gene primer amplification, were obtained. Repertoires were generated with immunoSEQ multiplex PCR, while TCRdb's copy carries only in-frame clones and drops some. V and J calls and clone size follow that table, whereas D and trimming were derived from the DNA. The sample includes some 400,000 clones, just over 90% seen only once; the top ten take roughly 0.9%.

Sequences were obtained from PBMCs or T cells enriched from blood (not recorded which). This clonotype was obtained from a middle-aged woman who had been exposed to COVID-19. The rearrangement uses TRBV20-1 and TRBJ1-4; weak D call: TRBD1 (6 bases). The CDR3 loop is CSSGANEKLFF. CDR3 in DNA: TGCAGTTCAGGGGCTAATGAAAAACTGTTTTTT.